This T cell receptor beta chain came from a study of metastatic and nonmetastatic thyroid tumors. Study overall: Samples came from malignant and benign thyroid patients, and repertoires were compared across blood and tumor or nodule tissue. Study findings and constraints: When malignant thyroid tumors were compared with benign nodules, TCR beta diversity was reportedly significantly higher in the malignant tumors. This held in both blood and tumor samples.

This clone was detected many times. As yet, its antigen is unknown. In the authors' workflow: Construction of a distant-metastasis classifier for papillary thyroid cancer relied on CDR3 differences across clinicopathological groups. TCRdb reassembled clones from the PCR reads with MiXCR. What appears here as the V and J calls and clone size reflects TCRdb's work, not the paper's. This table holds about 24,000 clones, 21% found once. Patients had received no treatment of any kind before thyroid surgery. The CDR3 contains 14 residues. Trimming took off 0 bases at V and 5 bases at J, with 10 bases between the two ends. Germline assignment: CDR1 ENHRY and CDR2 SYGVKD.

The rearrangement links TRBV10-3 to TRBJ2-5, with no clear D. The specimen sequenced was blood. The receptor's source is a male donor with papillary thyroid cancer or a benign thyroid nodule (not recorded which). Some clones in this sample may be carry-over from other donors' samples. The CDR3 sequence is CAISESRAQETQYF. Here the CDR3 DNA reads TGTGCCATCAGTGAGTCAAGAGCGCAGGAGACCCAGTACTTC.